A selection of T cell receptor beta chains follows, all from one sample in a study of metastatic and nonmetastatic thyroid tumors. Via MiXCR, TCRdb re-called the PCR reads. Of around 19,000 clones in the sample, approximately 15% were seen once. The sample was tumor tissue. Every receptor here comes from a female donor with papillary thyroid cancer or a benign thyroid nodule (not recorded which). Some clones in this sample may be carry-over from other donors' samples. Each CDR3 is given with its conserved first and last residue. A D gene is named only where the DNA matches it firmly. Only some rows state a clone size, as once, few, many or a class for expanded clones.

J | size | V | D | CDR3 | DNA
TRBJ2-1 | many | TRBV4-1 | TRBD2 | CASCKGGTTLSEEQFF | TGCGCCAGCTGCAAGGGAGGGACTACCCTATCAGAGGAGCAGTTCTTC
TRBJ1-4 | many | TRBV28 | . | CASSLPGEATNEKLFF | TGTGCCAGCAGTTTACCCGGGGAGGCAACTAATGAAAAACTGTTTTTT
TRBJ2-1 | many | TRBV11-2 | TRBD1 | CASSLFRGLGNEQFF | TGTGCCAGCAGCTTATTCAGGGGGCTTGGCAATGAGCAGTTCTTC
TRBJ2-7 | medium-sized | TRBV12-3/TRBV12-4 | TRBD2 | CASSNFGLAGTYEQYF | TGTGCCAGCAGTAACTTCGGACTAGCGGGTACCTACGAGCAGTACTTC
TRBJ1-6 | . | TRBV3-1 | . | CASSQGGVNSPLHF | TGTGCCAGCAGCCAAGGGGGGGTTAATTCACCCCTCCACTTT
TRBJ2-7 | medium-sized | TRBV12-3/TRBV12-4 | . | CASRTVGGSYEQYF | TGTGCCAGCAGAACCGTGGGGGGCTCCTACGAGCAGTACTTC
TRBJ2-5 | few | TRBV9 | TRBD2 | CASSHPAGAAVASETQYF | TGTGCCAGCAGCCACCCAGCGGGAGCGGCGGTGGCAAGTGAGACCCAGTACTTC
TRBJ2-5 | many | TRBV5-1 | TRBD1 | CASSPRGQGAETQYF | TGCGCCAGCAGCCCCCGTGGTCAGGGGGCAGAGACCCAGTACTTC
TRBJ2-1 | . | TRBV27 | . | CASSIHGVQRYNEQFF | TGTGCCAGCAGTATTCATGGGGTGCAAAGATACAATGAGCAGTTCTTC
TRBJ1-1 | many | TRBV10-2 | . | CASSEQLTEAFF | TGCGCCAGCAGTGAACAATTAACTGAAGCTTTCTTT
TRBJ2-7 | many | TRBV27 | TRBD2 | CASSFTITSGRSEQYF | TGTGCCAGCAGTTTTACCATCACTAGCGGGAGGAGCGAGCAGTACTTC
TRBJ1-6 | many | TRBV28 | . | CASSQRDIKVHF | TGTGCCAGCAGTCAGAGGGACATCAAGGTCCACTTT
TRBJ1-6 | many | TRBV5-6 | . | CASSLQSSYNSPLHF | TGTGCCAGCAGCTTACAGAGCTCCTATAATTCACCCCTCCACTTT
TRBJ2-2 | many | TRBV28 | . | CASSSGQETGELFF | TGTGCCAGCAGTTCGGGACAAGAAACCGGGGAGCTGTTTTTT
TRBJ2-3 | many | TRBV9 | . | CASSVSGGITDTQYF | TGTGCCAGCAGCGTCTCAGGCGGAATCACAGATACGCAGTATTTT
TRBJ1-1 | . | TRBV6-2/TRBV6-3 | . | CSSSYDGGGYTEAFF | TGTTCCAGCAGTTACGATGGGGGAGGTTACACTGAAGCTTTCTTT
TRBJ2-1 | many | TRBV28 | . | CASNRAGEQFF | TGTGCCAGCAACAGGGCCGGTGAGCAGTTCTTC
TRBJ2-3 | . | TRBV19 | . | CASIIPKAGTITDTQYF | TGTGCCAGTATTATCCCCAAGGCAGGGACAATCACAGATACGCAGTATTTT
TRBJ1-6 | many | TRBV20-1 | . | CSARGPGKVVGTYNSPLHF | TGCAGTGCTAGAGGGCCGGGGAAAGTAGTAGGGACCTATAATTCACCCCTCCACTTT
TRBJ2-7 | many | TRBV4-1 | . | CASSQAAGPYYEQYF | TGCGCCAGCAGCCAAGCCGCAGGGCCTTACTACGAGCAGTACTTC